This entry lists 26 T cell receptor beta chains sequenced from one sample in a study of blood T cell repertoires in COVID-19. Clones were read by immunoSEQ multiplex PCR, and TCRdb kept only the in-frame ones, dropping some. The sample has roughly 250,000 clones; more than 80% are singletons. Sequenced sample: PBMCs or T cells enriched from blood (not recorded which). The receptor set was obtained from a woman under 30 who had recovered from COVID-19.

V usage is TRBV5-4 and J usage is TRBJ2-5; tentatively, D is TRBD1 (7 bases). The CDR3 runs to 14 residues. V lost 0 bases, J lost 4 bases, and 10 bases lay in between. In germline, CDR1 is SGHNT, CDR2 YYREEE (reference sequence). CDR3 sequence reads: CASSLGQGGETQYF. In nucleotides, the CDR3 is TGTGCCAGCAGCTTGGGACAGGGAGGAGAGACCCAGTACTTC.

The CDR3 loop is CASRGQGGSYEQYF. The DNA of the CDR3 is TGTGCCAGCAGGGGACAGGGGGGTTCCTACGAGCAGTACTTC. The rearrangement uses TRBV6-5 and TRBJ2-7; 11 bases are shared with TRBD1. The CDR3 has 14 amino acids. Germline CDR1 and CDR2: MNHEY and SVGAGI. J gave up 1 base and V 6 bases, and 2 bases lay outside the gene matches.

CDR3 in DNA: TGTGCCAGCAGCCCCAGGGGAGGGAATACGAACTATGGCTACACCTTC. This gives the protein CASSPRGGNTNYGYTF. The V call is TRBV7-8, the J call TRBJ1-2, with D possibly matching TRBD1 (6 bases). This CDR3 spans 16 amino acids. The V and J ends lost 5 bases and 2 bases respectively, with 18 bases between them. The germline V gene encodes CDR1 SGHVS and CDR2 FQNEAQ.

This chain links TRBV15 with TRBJ1-6; TRBD1 aligns across 8 bases. Per the germline V gene, CDR1 is LNHNV and CDR2 is YYDKDF (reference sequence). Trimming at V came to 0 bases and at J to 8 bases, leaving 6 bases not matched to a gene. CDR3 length: 16 residues. The CDR3 region is CATSRDFEGQDSPLHF. The DNA for the CDR3 is TGTGCCACCAGCAGAGATTTTGAGGGACAGGATTCACCCCTCCACTTT.

The chain recombines TRBV27 with TRBJ1-1, with TRBD1 identical over 7 bases. The germline V gene has CDR1 MNHEY and CDR2 SMNVEV (reference sequence). This CDR3 region has 15 residues. Trimming took 2 bases from V and 4 from J; bases not matched to a gene: 7. Written as DNA, the CDR3 is TGTGCCAGCAGTTTAAGGAAGGGGGCGCGCACTGAAGCTTTCTTT. Encoded protein: CASSLRKGARTEAFF.

V gene TRBV5-4 combines with J gene TRBJ2-5; 8 bases align to TRBD2. The CDR3 runs 15 residues. Losses at the gene ends were 3 bases for V and 4 bases for J; bases not matched to a gene: 8. Germline lookup yields CDR1 SGHNT and CDR2 YYREEE (reference sequence). The CDR3 region is CASSYIAGRGETQYF. Here the CDR3 DNA reads TGTGCCAGCAGCTATATAGCGGGGAGGGGAGAGACCCAGTACTTC.

This chain uses TRBV4-1 with TRBJ2-2, with 10 bases matching TRBD1. Germline CDR1 MGHRA, CDR2 YSYEKL. The ends lost 4 bases at V and 8 bases at J; junction bases unmatched: 13. This CDR3 is built from 17 residues. This chain's CDR3 is CASSLGTTRDRGGELFF. CDR3 DNA: TGCGCCAGCAGCCTCGGCACAACCCGGGACAGGGGTGGGGAGCTGTTTTTT.

The chain links TRBV5-1 to TRBJ2-3, with a tentative D call TRBD1 (6 bases). Trimming left V 5 bases short and J 2 bases short, with 12 bases between. CDR1 is SGHRS and CDR2 is YFSETQ in the germline V gene. CDR3 length: 14 amino acids. As DNA, the CDR3 is TGCGCCAGCAGATATGGGACATTCACAGATACGCAGTATTTT. Its translation is CASRYGTFTDTQYF. The entire variable domain, with the rest obtained from reference TRBV5-1 and TRBJ2-3, is as follows: KAGVTQTPRYLIKTRGQQVTLSCSPISGHRSVSWYQQTPGQGLQFLFEYFSETQRNKGNFPGRFSGRQFSNSRSEMNVSTLELGDSALYLCASRYGTFTDTQYFGPGTRLTVL.

J is TRBJ1-3 and V is TRBV6-6, with TRBD1 as a possible D gene (6 bases). The CDR3 is 16 residues long. V lost 6 bases and J 4 bases, leaving 19 bases between the germline ends. The V gene's germline CDR1 is MNHNY and CDR2 SVGAGI (reference sequence). The CDR3, as DNA: TGTGCCAGCAGACCCTACCCCAGGGGAGTGGGAAACACCATATATTTT. Translating gives CASRPYPRGVGNTIYF.

This sequence joins TRBV5-1 and TRBJ1-1; D is unclear. In germline, CDR1 is SGHRS, CDR2 YFSETQ. The CDR3 sequence is 13 residues long. The V gene lost 5 bases and the J gene lost 3 bases, with 11 bases spanning the gap. The CDR3 DNA reads TGCGCCAGCAGGCAGAAGTTGGACACTGAAGCTTTCTTT. Protein: CASRQKLDTEAFF.

This chain links TRBV9 with TRBJ1-1, with D uncertain. This CDR3 has 14 residues. Deletions cut 3 bases from V and 7 bases from J, with 16 bases between. CDR1 and CDR2 from the germline V gene are SGDLS and YYNGEE. The CDR3 coding sequence is TGTGCCAGCAGCGAACAAGGGAGTATCCTTGAAGCTTTCTTT. Protein sequence: CASSEQGSILEAFF.

The rearrangement links TRBV6-1 to TRBJ2-2, with 11 bases aligning to TRBD2. J was trimmed by 2 bases and V by 4 bases; bases with no gene match: 6. Germline V gene sequence: CDR1 MNHNS, CDR2 SASEGT. CDR3 size: 17 residues. CDR3 sequence (DNA): TGTGCCAGCAGTGTATCTAGCGGGGGGATAAACACCGGGGAGCTGTTTTTT. It yields the protein CASSVSSGGINTGELFF.

The chain is built from TRBV28 and TRBJ2-2, with D hard to call. The germline V gene encodes CDR1 MDHEN and CDR2 SYDVKM. The CDR3 has 13 residues. This CDR3 reads CASLPVVPGELFF. The CDR3 DNA is TGTGCAAGTCTACCCGTGGTCCCCGGGGAGCTGTTTTTT. Filled out from reference TRBV28 and TRBJ2-2, the complete variable domain reads DVKVTQSSRYLVKRTGEKVFLECVQDMDHENMFWYRQDPGLGLRLIYFSYDVKMKEKGDIPEGYSVSREKKERFSLILESASTNQTSMYLCASLPVVPGELFFGEGSRLTVL.

This sequence joins TRBV3-1 (or the pseudogene TRBV3-2) and TRBJ2-2, with unresolved D. Germline assignment: CDR1 LGHDT and CDR2 YNNKEL (reference sequence). CDR3 length equals 16 residues. V was trimmed by 3 bases and J by 5 bases, leaving 16 bases between them. The CDR3 DNA reads as TGTGCCAGCAGCCACAGTAATGGGCTAAGGACCGGGGAGCTGTTTTTT. It is translated as CASSHSNGLRTGELFF.

The rearrangement links TRBV5-6 to TRBJ1-2; D unclear. The CDR3 loop spans 14 amino acids. Between the trimmed V and J ends, which lost 0 bases and 8 bases, there was a span of 14 bases. Germline V gene sequence: CDR1 SGHDT, CDR2 YYEEEE. The chain's CDR3 is CASSLAGQAGGYTF. The CDR3 bases are TGTGCCAGCAGCTTGGCCGGGCAGGCGGGAGGCTACACCTTC.

This clone was found once. The V and J genes are TRBV11-3 and TRBJ2-1; D unresolved. Germline values: CDR1 SGHNT, CDR2 YENEEA. CDR3 length: 14 amino acids. V was pared by 0 bases and J by 1 base, with 4 bases between. CDR3 amino acids: CASSLDTSYNEQFF. CDR3 in DNA: TGTGCCAGCAGCTTAGACACTTCCTACAATGAGCAGTTCTTC.

This clone has only one observation. V usage is TRBV27 and J usage is TRBJ1-1, with 9 bases aligning to TRBD1. Looked up from germline, CDR1 is MNHEY and CDR2 is SMNVEV (reference sequence). The V gene end was trimmed by 7 bases and the J gene end by 1 base; junction bases not matched to a gene: 7. CDR3 length equals 15 residues. The CDR3 DNA reads as TGTGCCAGCACCTTGGGGACAGGGACGAACACTGAAGCTTTCTTT. It specifies CASTLGTGTNTEAFF.

The chain combines TRBV27 with TRBJ2-2, with D maybe TRBD2 (6 bases). Germline assignment: CDR1 MNHEY and CDR2 SMNVEV (reference sequence). CDR3 size: 15 residues. V shed 3 bases and J shed 4 bases, with 12 bases lying between them. This CDR3 is CASSLPGVSTGELFF. Written as DNA, the CDR3 is TGTGCCAGCAGTTTGCCGGGGGTGAGCACCGGGGAGCTGTTTTTT.

The chain recombines TRBV7-9 with TRBJ1-2; no definite D call. Germline CDR1 is SEHNR and CDR2 is FQNEAQ (reference sequence). CDR3 length: 14 residues. V was trimmed by 2 bases and J by 2 bases, leaving 9 bases between them. The CDR3 loop is CASSLIIFNYGYTF. In DNA form, the CDR3 reads TGTGCCAGCAGCTTAATTATCTTCAACTATGGCTACACCTTC.

This clone was seen a single time. The chain links TRBV18 to TRBJ1-2; no reliable D call. The CDR3 length is 13 residues. Trimming removed 3 bases at V and 6 bases at J, with 11 bases between. Germline V gene lookup returns CDR1 KGHSH and CDR2 LQKENI. DNA for the CDR3: TGTGCCAGCTCACCCTTGGACTTAAATGGCTACACCTTC. This gives the protein CASSPLDLNGYTF.

J is TRBJ2-3 and V is TRBV7-2, with 7 bases lining up with TRBD1. Germline assignment: CDR1 SGHTA and CDR2 FQGNSA. The CDR3 contains 16 residues. Trimming took 5 bases from V and 2 from J; bases not matched to a gene: 10. The CDR3 DNA is TGTGCCAGCAGCCTAGTAAGGGGGCCTCCCACAGATACGCAGTATTTT. As protein: CASSLVRGPPTDTQYF.

The V call is TRBV3-1 (or the pseudogene TRBV3-2), the J call TRBJ2-5; D is perhaps TRBD2 (6 bases). V shed 2 bases and J shed 2 bases, with 18 bases lying between them. The CDR3 consists of 17 residues. CDR1 is LGHDT, CDR2 YNNKEL, per germline (reference sequence). The CDR3 DNA is TGTGCCAGCAGCCAATACGGGGGAGGCAGGCAACAAGAGACCCAGTACTTC. This encodes CASSQYGGGRQQETQYF.

The chain is built from TRBV5-1 and TRBJ2-3; D is unresolved. The CDR3 is 16 residues long. Germline V gene sequence: CDR1 SGHRS, CDR2 YFSETQ. Trimming shortened V by 3 bases and J by 2 bases, and 16 bases separated the two germline ends. CDR3 in DNA: TGCGCCAGCAGCTCTGGCGGTTCCTTACACACAGATACGCAGTATTTT. Protein: CASSSGGSLHTDTQYF.

The chain carries TRBV7-8 and TRBJ1-2; possible D gene TRBD1, 5 bases. The CDR3 length is 16 residues. V shed 1 base and J shed 8 bases, with 20 bases lying between them. Germline-derived CDR1 and CDR2 are SGHVS and FQNEAQ. CDR3 sequence: CASSLVLEGPYGGYTF. The DNA for the CDR3 is TGTGCCAGCAGCTTAGTATTGGAGGGGCCCTATGGCGGCTACACCTTC.

The chain uses TRBV5-5 and TRBJ2-5; D is unclear. Germline CDR1 is SGHKS and CDR2 is YYEKEE (reference sequence). This CDR3 is built from 13 residues. The V end lost 0 bases, the J end lost 5 bases, and 8 bases lay between the germline ends. In nucleotides, the CDR3 is TGTGCCAGCAGCTTGGGGCCGTGGGAGACCCAGTACTTC. Amino acids: CASSLGPWETQYF.

The rearrangement joins TRBV28 to TRBJ2-7; tentative D call: TRBD2 (6 bases). CDR3 length equals 18 residues. Trimming cost V 0 bases and J 2 bases, with 20 bases left between them. In germline, CDR1 is MDHEN, CDR2 SYDVKM. The CDR3, as DNA: TGTGCCAGCAGTTTATGCATAACGGGGGAACGGGTTACCTACGAGCAGTACTTC. Translation gives CASSLCITGERVTYEQYF.